The sequence of this T cell receptor beta chain was determined in a study of shared clonotypes between healthy human individuals. Across the study: The study enrolled a couple of women and three men aged 18 to 49.

The CDR3 has 15 residues. The ends lost 9 bases at V and 3 bases at J; junction bases unmatched: 12. The germline V gene encodes CDR1 LNHDA and CDR2 SQIVND (reference sequence). The material for each subset, its genomic DNA, was split evenly across several immunoSEQ plates. Assay: immunoSEQ multiplex PCR; the TCRdb copy retains only in-frame clones and omits some. The repertoire holds about 2,500,000 clones, with roughly 92% as singletons. This rearrangement joins TRBV19 to TRBJ1-1; 8 positions match TRBD1. The sequencing input was naive CD4+ T cells sorted from blood. This sample's subset: CD45RA+ positively selected. The clonotype originates from a man aged 18-30 years in good health. The CDR3 reads CASGPQGAGYTEAFF. The CDR3 region has the DNA TGTGCCAGCGGACCCCAGGGGGCTGGTTACACTGAAGCTTTCTTT.